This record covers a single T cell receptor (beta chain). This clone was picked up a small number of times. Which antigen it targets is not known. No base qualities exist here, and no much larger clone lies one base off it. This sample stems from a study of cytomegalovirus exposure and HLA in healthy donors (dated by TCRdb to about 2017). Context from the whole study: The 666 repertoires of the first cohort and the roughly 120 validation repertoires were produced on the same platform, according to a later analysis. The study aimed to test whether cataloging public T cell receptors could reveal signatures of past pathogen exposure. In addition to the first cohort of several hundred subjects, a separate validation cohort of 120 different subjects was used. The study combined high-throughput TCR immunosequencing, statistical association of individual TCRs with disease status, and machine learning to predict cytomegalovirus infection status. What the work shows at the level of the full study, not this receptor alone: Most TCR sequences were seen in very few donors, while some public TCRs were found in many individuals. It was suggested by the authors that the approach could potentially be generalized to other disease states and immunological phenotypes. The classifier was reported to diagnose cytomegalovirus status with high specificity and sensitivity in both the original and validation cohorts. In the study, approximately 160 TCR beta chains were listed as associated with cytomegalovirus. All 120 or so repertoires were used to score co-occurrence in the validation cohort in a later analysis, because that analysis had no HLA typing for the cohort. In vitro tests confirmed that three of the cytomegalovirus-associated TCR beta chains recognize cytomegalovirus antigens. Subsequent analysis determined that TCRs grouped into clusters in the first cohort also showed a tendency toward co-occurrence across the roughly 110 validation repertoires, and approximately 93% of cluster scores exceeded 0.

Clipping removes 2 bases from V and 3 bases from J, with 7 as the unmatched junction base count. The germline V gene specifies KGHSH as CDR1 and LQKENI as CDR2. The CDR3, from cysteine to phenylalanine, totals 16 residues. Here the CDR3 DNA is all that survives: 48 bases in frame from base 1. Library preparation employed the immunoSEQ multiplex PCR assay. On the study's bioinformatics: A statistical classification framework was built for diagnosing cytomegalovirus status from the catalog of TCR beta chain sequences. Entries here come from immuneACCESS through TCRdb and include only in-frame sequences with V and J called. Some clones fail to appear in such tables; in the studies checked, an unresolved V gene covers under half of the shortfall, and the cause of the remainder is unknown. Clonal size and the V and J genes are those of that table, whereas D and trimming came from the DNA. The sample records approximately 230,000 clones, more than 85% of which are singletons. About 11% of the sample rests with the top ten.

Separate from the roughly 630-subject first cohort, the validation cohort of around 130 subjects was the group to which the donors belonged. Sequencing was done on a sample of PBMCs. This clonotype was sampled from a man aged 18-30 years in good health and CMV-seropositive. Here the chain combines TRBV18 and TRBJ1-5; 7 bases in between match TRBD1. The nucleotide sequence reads TGTGCCAGCTCACCAACAGGGGATAGGGACAATCAGCCCCAGCATTTT. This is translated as CASSPTGDRDNQPQHF.